Following are 19 T cell receptor beta chains from one sample sequenced in a study of T cells in Graves' hyperthyroidism and ophthalmopathy. It was RNA transcripts that yielded the amplified TCR beta CDR3 regions. HTBI primers were employed in a first-round RT-PCR of the TCR CDR3. TCRdb re-called the multiplex PCR reads through MiXCR, storing one row per CDR3 protein. The table records hundreds of thousands of distinct CDR3 sequences, approximately 44% of them present only once. Sequenced: peripheral blood or thyroid tissue (not recorded which). The receptor set was obtained from a woman in her late teens or twenties with Graves' hyperthyroidism.

V and J are TRBV10-3 and TRBJ2-2, with D tentatively TRBD2 (5 bases). The CDR3 loop spans 17 amino acids. Between the trimmed V and J ends, which lost 10 bases and 0 bases, there was a span of 21 bases. Germline V gene lookup returns CDR1 ENHRY and CDR2 SYGVKD. The CDR3 spells CASSQPLTGANTGELFF. In DNA form, the CDR3 reads TGTGCCAGCAGCCAGCCCCTGACCGGGGCGAACACCGGGGAGCTGTTTTTT.

This clonotype has just one count. The chain couples TRBV20-1 to TRBJ1-4; a weak D match, TRBD1 (5 bases). The V end was cut by 1 base, the J end by 4 bases, with 10 bases between. Germline V lookup: CDR1 DFQATT, CDR2 SNEGSKA (reference sequence). The CDR3 runs 14 residues. CDR3 nucleotides: TGCAGTGCTAGAGGACAGAGCTTTAATGAAAAACTGTTTTTT. It specifies CSARGQSFNEKLFF.

The chain uses TRBV11-2 and TRBJ2-5, with D uncertain. Trimming removed 4 bases from V and 9 bases from J, with 6 bases in between. The CDR3 is made up of 10 amino acids. In germline, CDR1 is SGHAT, CDR2 FQNNGV. CDR3 sequence (DNA): TGTGCCAGCAGCTACGAGGCCCAGTACTTC. Encoded protein: CASSYEAQYF.

A remark on this clonotype: A read error may account for a junction end that differs from germline. The rearrangement joins TRBV25-1 to TRBJ1-2; possible D gene TRBD1, 5 bases. CDR1 and CDR2 (germline): MGHDK, SYGVNS. CDR3 length: 13 residues. The CDR3 here is CAGRGQSNYGYTF. CDR3 DNA: TGTGCCGGCAGAGGACAATCTAACTATGGCTACACCTTC.

The chain links TRBV20-1 to TRBJ2-2, with unresolved D. The germline V and J ends were trimmed by 6 bases and 6 bases, with 11 bases remaining between them. The CDR3 is 12 residues long. Germline V gene data show CDR1 as DFQATT and CDR2 as SNEGSKA (reference sequence). The DNA of the CDR3 is TGCAGTGCCCTCGACCCTCCCGGGGAGCTGTTTTTT. As protein: CSALDPPGELFF.

Regarding this clonotype: The conserved final phenylalanine or tryptophan is absent from the CDR3, which likely points to a read error. It is unclear where the CDR3 begins or ends on the DNA, so no DNA is shown, and the CDR3 is as TCRdb lists it. The chain combines TRBV15 with TRBJ1-6; no DNA check was done on the table's D call, TRBD1. The germline V gene encodes CDR1 LNHNV and CDR2 YYDKDF (reference sequence). The CDR3 contains 9 residues when both ends are counted. The CDR3 reads CATGTGAHS.

Points on this clonotype: This could be a read error, since a much larger clone is one nucleotide away. This chain uses TRBV2 with TRBJ2-5; possibly TRBD2 for D (5 bases). Germline CDR1 and CDR2: SNHLY and FYNNEI. The CDR3 sequence is 13 residues long. The CDR3 sequence: CASLAEGQEAQYF. CDR3 bases: TGTGCCAGCCTCGCCGAGGGCCAAGAGGCCCAGTACTTC.

This clonotype was recorded a few times. The chain employs TRBV2 and TRBJ1-2; D might be TRBD1 (5 bases). Germline loops: CDR1 SNHLY, CDR2 FYNNEI. The CDR3 extends over 13 amino acids. With 5 bases removed from V and 6 bases from J, the gap between germline ends came to 13 bases. The CDR3 sequence is CASSTLGGHGYTF. In DNA, the CDR3 is TGTGCCAGCAGTACCCTCGGGGGTCATGGCTACACCTTC.

The rearrangement joins TRBV12-3 or TRBV12-4 to TRBJ1-1, with D possibly being TRBD1 (6 bases). The CDR3 runs 16 residues. Trimming removed 6 bases at V and 0 bases at J, with 17 bases between. CDR3 sequence: CASSPGRGPMNTEAFF. The CDR3 nucleotides read TGTGCCAGCAGCCCAGGCAGGGGCCCGATGAACACTGAAGCTTTCTTT.

This sequence joins TRBV10-2 and TRBJ1-6; 8 bases align to TRBD1. Looked up from germline, CDR1 is WSHSY and CDR2 is SAAADI. The J segment lost 5 bases and the V segment lost 0 bases, leaving 3 bases of the junction unmatched. The CDR3 loop spans 16 amino acids. The CDR3 bases are TGCGCCAGCAGTGAGTCAACAGGGGGGAATAATTCACCCCTCCACTTT. It translates to CASSESTGGNNSPLHF.

As concerns this clonotype: An end of the junction differs from the germline gene, which may be a read error. The chain carries TRBV10-3 and TRBJ2-6, with D perhaps matching TRBD1 (5 bases). From germline, CDR1 is ENHRY and CDR2 SYGVKD. The CDR3 has 16 amino acids. Here the CDR3 DNA reads TGTGCCAGCAGTGAAACAGGACGCTCTGGGGCCAACGTCCTGACTTTC. Protein sequence: CASSETGRSGANVLTF.

This chain connects TRBV29-1 to TRBJ1-2, with D possibly being TRBD1 (6 bases). Germline V gene lookup returns CDR1 SQVTM and CDR2 ANQGSEA. V was pared by 8 bases and J by 6 bases, with 16 bases between. The CDR3 is 12 amino acids. The CDR3 DNA reads as TGCAGCTTGTGGGGGGCGTCGGATGGCTACACCTTC. Translating gives CSLWGASDGYTF.

There are many counts of this clonotype. The rearrangement joins TRBV24-1 to TRBJ2-5; unclear D gene. This CDR3 has 12 residues. The germline CDR1 and CDR2 sequences are KGHDR and SFDVKD. Trimming took off 3 bases at V and 5 bases at J, with 6 bases between the two ends. This CDR3 reads CATSDDPETQYF. The DNA of the CDR3 is TGTGCCACCAGTGATGACCCGGAGACCCAGTACTTC.

In this sample, this clonotype turned up a few times. The V gene is TRBV14, the J gene TRBJ1-3; D gene uncertain. The length of the CDR3 is 16 residues. The V and J ends lost 4 bases and 1 base respectively, with 14 bases between them. Germline CDR1 SGHDN, CDR2 FVKESK. CDR3 sequence reads: CASSPKGWRSGNTIYF. The CDR3 DNA reads TGTGCCAGCAGCCCTAAGGGATGGAGGTCTGGAAACACCATATATTTT.

The V call is TRBV10-2, the J call TRBJ2-7; D not certain. This CDR3 is built from 14 residues. From germline, CDR1 is WSHSY and CDR2 SAAADI. V shed 3 bases and J shed 7 bases, with 16 bases lying between them. The CDR3 loop is CASSDNYYMGEQYF. DNA for the CDR3: TGCGCCAGCAGTGATAACTATTATATGGGGGAGCAGTACTTC.

V usage is TRBV20-1 and J usage is TRBJ2-7, with D uncertain. This CDR3 is built from 11 residues. With 5 bases removed from V and 5 bases from J, the gap between germline ends came to 10 bases. Germline loops: CDR1 DFQATT, CDR2 SNEGSKA (reference sequence). The CDR3 reads CSARTLDEQYF. The DNA of the CDR3 is TGCAGTGCTCGCACCCTGGACGAGCAGTACTTC.

The chain uses TRBV29-1 and TRBJ1-2; TRBD1 aligns across 9 bases. Per the germline V gene, CDR1 is SQVTM and CDR2 is ANQGSEA. The V and J ends lost 5 bases and 3 bases, in that order; junction bases with no gene match: 4. The CDR3 runs 13 residues. CDR3 bases: TGCAGCGTTTCCCGGACAGGGGACTATGGCTACACCTTC. Encoded protein: CSVSRTGDYGYTF.

CDR3 sequence (DNA): TGTGCCAGCAGCTTGTCATTGGGGGGAGGGAATCAGCCCCAGCATTTT. Its protein is CASSLSLGGGNQPQHF. The chain recombines TRBV5-6 with TRBJ1-5; D is perhaps TRBD1 (5 bases). The CDR3 runs to 16 residues. CDR1 SGHDT and CDR2 YYEEEE come from the germline V gene. V lost 1 base and J lost 4, with 15 bases in between.

The sample holds many counts of this clonotype. The CDR3 coding sequence is TGTGCCAGCAGCTTAGTGGGGGGCGAGAACACTGAAGCTTTCTTT. Amino acid sequence: CASSLVGGENTEAFF. The rearrangement uses TRBV13 and TRBJ1-1; a weak D match, TRBD1 (6 bases). V gave up 1 base and J gave up 1 base, with 10 bases separating them. The CDR3 is 15 amino acids. Germline CDR1 reads PRHDT; CDR2 reads FYEKMQ (reference sequence).